This entry is about one TCR beta chain. This clonotype was detected many times. Its antigen is not yet known. Base-call qualities are not available, and no considerably larger clone is one nucleotide away. This specimen comes from a study of regulatory T cells in long-lasting Graves disease (TCRdb year 2021). At the level of the whole study: Antithyroid drugs had been taken for less than 3 months by newly diagnosed Graves' disease patients. Persistent Graves' disease patients were compared with newly diagnosed Graves' disease patients by peripheral blood TCR sequencing and RNA sequencing. TCR sequencing covered roughly 13 persistent and around 20 newly diagnosed Graves' disease patients, some 33 samples in total. The study was conducted in China and was registered as a clinical trial.

Taken with the paper, the label for time point translates to: newly diagnosed GD, antithyroid drugs for less than 3 months. For both TCR sequencing and RNA sequencing, RNA was extracted from PBMCs in TRIzol. The diagnosis of Graves' disease followed American Thyroid Association guidelines. Patients were recruited from an endocrinology department in Xi'an, China. Each patient gave roughly 10 milliliters of peripheral blood, collected in an EDTA anticoagulant tube. Ficoll Paque Plus density gradient separation was used to isolate PBMCs, and no further T cell sorting was done. An Agilent 2100 Bioanalyzer and agarose gel were used to check RNA quality, while a NanoDrop 2000 measured RNA concentration. Overall study results and their limits: Only peripheral blood was studied, because thyroid tissue, the primary lesion, was inaccessible. More public clonotypes were shared among persistent patients (2,741) than among newly diagnosed patients (966). Only the TCR beta chain was sequenced and analyzed. Compared with newly diagnosed patients, persistent Graves' disease patients had lower TCR Shannon entropy and fewer highly expanded clones, which suggests clonal expansion. TRBV28, TRBJ1-2 and TRBJ2-5 were preferentially used in persistent disease, while TRBV20-1 and TRBJ2-1 were favored in newly diagnosed disease. The authors noted that the small sample size was a limitation that may lower accuracy.

The library was generated by multiplex PCR. The sequencing machine was an Illumina HiSeq 4000. TCR beta libraries were built with iRepertoire HTBI primers and Arm-PCR amplification of CDR3 regions. PCR products were gel purified before sequencing. On the authors' methods: A total of fewer than 70 TRBV and approximately 15 TRBJ segments were identified across samples and were used for gene usage analysis of CDR3 amino acid clonotypes. Filtered high-quality paired reads were merged into contigs using COPE and FqMerger. BLAST was used to align contigs to the IMGT TRBV, TRBD and TRBJ reference genes, and CDR3 was defined following IMGT. Highly expanded clones were defined as clonotypes with a frequency above 0.1%. Shannon entropy served as the measure of repertoire diversity, while the Gini coefficient captured V-J evenness. Public clonotypes were defined as clonotypes shared by more than one individual. Clones were called with MiXCR by TCRdb after fastp trimmed the public reads at Q25, and only in-frame beta chains were retained. CDR3 protein duplicates are merged, each entry listing the most common genes and DNA. TCRdb's processing, not the authors' own work, is the source of the V and J calls. Present in this sample are 300,000 to 450,000 distinct CDR3 sequences, around 16% of which were seen just once. The biggest ten clones account for about a fifth of the sample.

CDR1 and CDR2, per the germline V gene (reference sequence), are LGHDT and YNNKEL. The CDR3 runs 15 residues from the cysteine to the phenylalanine. Only the CDR3 region is kept as DNA, spanning 45 bases read in frame from base 1. Cut back by 0 bases and 5 bases, the V and J ends lie 12 bases apart. The sequencing here drew on peripheral blood mononuclear cells (PBMCs), taken at new diagnosis, from a patient treated with antithyroid drugs. The chain links TRBV3-1 with TRBJ2-3; the D gene identity is not certain. The receptor was isolated from a female donor with Graves disease. The CDR3 reads CASSQDNRAGDTQYF. DNA sequence: TGTGCCAGCAGCCAAGATAATAGAGCCGGAGATACGCAGTATTTT.